Presented here are 26 T cell receptor beta chains from one specimen sequenced in a study of metastatic and nonmetastatic thyroid tumors. TCRdb re-processed the PCR reads through MiXCR. The sample lists around 21,000 clones; 15% to 20% were seen once. Until they underwent thyroid surgery, no patient had received any treatment. The sample comprised blood. The receptors come from a male donor with papillary thyroid cancer or a benign thyroid nodule (not recorded which). Some clones in this sample may be carry-over from other donors' samples.

The rearrangement uses TRBV6-1 and TRBJ2-5, with TRBD1 matching 7 bases. Germline V gives CDR1 MNHNS, CDR2 SASEGT. The CDR3 covers 16 residues. The V and J ends lost 5 bases and 0 bases, in that order; junction bases with no gene match: 9. CDR3 bases: TGTGCCAGCAGTCAGCCGGGACAGAGCTACCAAGAGACCCAGTACTTC. This encodes CASSQPGQSYQETQYF.

This clone qualifies as medium-sized. The chain carries TRBV6-2 or TRBV6-3 and TRBJ1-2; 7 bases agree with TRBD1. Germline V lookup: CDR1 MNHEY, CDR2 SVGEGT. The CDR3 consists of 13 residues. Germline trimming cut 6 bases from V and 5 bases from J; bases unmatched to any gene: 6. The CDR3 coding sequence is TGTGCCAGCAGCCCGACAGGGAATTATGGCTACACCTTC. Residues: CASSPTGNYGYTF.

The sample holds a few counts of this clone. The V and J genes are TRBV5-4 and TRBJ2-3; the D is unclear. The germline CDR1 and CDR2 sequences are SGHNT and YYREEE (reference sequence). This CDR3 region has 13 residues. V was trimmed by 1 base and J by 3 bases, leaving 6 bases between them. CDR3 residues: CASSLQDTDTQYF. CDR3 nucleotides: TGTGCCAGCAGCTTGCAGGATACAGATACGCAGTATTTT.

By share, this clone counts as medium-sized. The chain recombines TRBV27 with TRBJ2-7; perhaps TRBD2 as D (6 bases). Germline V gives CDR1 MNHEY, CDR2 SMNVEV (reference sequence). V dropped 6 bases and J dropped 4 bases, with 19 bases sitting between them. This CDR3 is 15 amino acids long. CDR3 in amino acids: CASSGGGRGQYEQYF. DNA of the CDR3: TGTGCCAGCAGCGGGGGTGGTAGAGGACAATACGAGCAGTACTTC.

The rearrangement uses TRBV7-2 and TRBJ1-2, with unresolved D. The germline V gene encodes CDR1 SGHTA and CDR2 FQGNSA. CDR3 length: 14 amino acids. The V end was cut by 3 bases, the J end by 2 bases, with 10 bases between. As DNA, the CDR3 is TGTGCCAGCAGCTTTGAGTGGGTGAACTATGGCTACACCTTC. As protein: CASSFEWVNYGYTF.

This clone has just a few counts. The gene calls are TRBV19 and TRBJ1-5; 7 bases align to TRBD1. The CDR3 length is 12 residues. The ends lost 9 bases at V and 6 bases at J; junction bases unmatched: 5. The germline CDR1 and CDR2 sequences are LNHDA and SQIVND (reference sequence). The CDR3 spells CASRDSGQPQHF. The CDR3 nucleotides are TGTGCCAGCCGGGACAGTGGTCAGCCCCAGCATTTT.

This clone was detected many times. The CDR3 sequence is CASSQDRGPAFF. In DNA, the CDR3 is TGTGCCAGCAGCCAGGACAGGGGGCCAGCTTTCTTT. The gene calls are TRBV7-8 and TRBJ1-1; 11 bases fit TRBD1. The CDR3 is 12 amino acids. V was pared by 5 bases and J by 10 bases, with 3 bases of the junction left unmatched. Germline CDR1 is SGHVS and CDR2 is FQNEAQ.

This clone was seen a few times. This chain joins TRBV6-1 and TRBJ1-6; tentative D call: TRBD1 (5 bases). V lost 7 bases to trimming and J lost 6 bases, with 19 bases between them. CDR1 and CDR2 from the germline V gene are MNHNS and SASEGT. The CDR3 spans 16 residues. The DNA for the CDR3 is TGTGCCAGCAATGCGGGGGTACAGTGGATTAATTCACCCCTCCACTTT. This sequence encodes CASNAGVQWINSPLHF.

This clone was seen more than once but under ten times. V gene TRBV28 combines with J gene TRBJ2-7, with D perhaps matching TRBD1 or TRBD2 (5 bases each). Trimming pared 7 bases from V and 4 bases from J, leaving 20 bases between. This CDR3 is built from 15 residues. In germline, CDR1 is MDHEN, CDR2 SYDVKM. The CDR3 DNA reads TGTGCCAGCATCCCGACCGGGACGGATGGTTACGAGCAGTACTTC. It specifies CASIPTGTDGYEQYF.

This clone has a count of ten or more. J is TRBJ2-1 and V is TRBV11-3; weak D call: TRBD1 (6 bases). Germline CDR1 and CDR2: SGHNT and YENEEA. Trimming shortened V by 4 bases and J by 2 bases, and 9 bases separated the two germline ends. The CDR3 covers 14 residues. The CDR3 bases are TGTGCCAGCAGCTCGGGACAAACCTACAATGAGCAGTTCTTC. It encodes CASSSGQTYNEQFF.

This clone was detected many times. This chain uses TRBV28 with TRBJ2-6, with a possible D match to TRBD1 (5 bases). Trimming stripped 5 bases from V and 0 bases from J, with 20 bases between. CDR3 length equals 19 residues. CDR1 is MDHEN and CDR2 is SYDVKM in the germline V gene. In nucleotides, the CDR3 is TGTGCCAGCAGTCCGGACATGTACTACCCTAGCTCTGGGGCCAACGTCCTGACTTTC. This codes for CASSPDMYYPSSGANVLTF.

This clone was detected ten times or more. The rearrangement joins TRBV5-1 to TRBJ2-2; no reliable D call. This CDR3 is built from 15 residues. Trimming removed 2 bases at V and 0 bases at J, with 8 bases between. Per the germline V gene, CDR1 is SGHRS and CDR2 is YFSETQ. The CDR3 bases are TGCGCCAGCAGCTTAGGCGGTACGAACACCGGGGAGCTGTTTTTT. As protein: CASSLGGTNTGELFF.

This clone was observed many times. The chain has TRBV28 and TRBJ2-7; no firm D call. V dropped 7 bases and J dropped 2 bases, with 6 bases sitting between them. CDR1 and CDR2 (germline): MDHEN, SYDVKM. The CDR3 totals 11 residues. CDR3 bases: TGTGCCAGCATCCGCGCCTACGAGCAGTACTTC. Its protein product is CASIRAYEQYF.

This clone was detected ten times or more. The rearrangement links TRBV27 to TRBJ2-3; 10 bases match TRBD2. CDR1 is MNHEY and CDR2 is SMNVEV in the germline V gene (reference sequence). The CDR3 sequence is 15 residues long. J was trimmed by 6 bases and V by 4 bases; bases with no gene match: 7. CDR3 protein: CASSWTSGPGDTQYF. The CDR3 DNA reads as TGTGCCAGCAGTTGGACTAGCGGCCCGGGGGATACGCAGTATTTT.

The rearrangement uses TRBV20-1 and TRBJ1-4, with D possibly being TRBD1 (6 bases). Germline CDR1 is DFQATT and CDR2 is SNEGSKA (reference sequence). The CDR3 totals 14 residues. V lost 6 bases and J 1 base, leaving 12 bases between the germline ends. The CDR3 loop is CSAIGGKTNEKLFF. The CDR3 nucleotides are TGCAGTGCGATAGGGGGGAAAACTAATGAAAAACTGTTTTTT.

This clone was counted ten times or more. J is TRBJ2-7 and V is TRBV5-1; D ambiguous. Germline CDR1 reads SGHRS; CDR2 reads YFSETQ. Deletions cut 0 bases from V and 3 bases from J, with 7 bases between. The CDR3 spans 13 residues. CDR3 nucleotide sequence: TGCGCCAGCAGCTTGGAAGTCGACTACGAGCAGTACTTC. This translates into CASSLEVDYEQYF.

The genes are TRBV5-1 and TRBJ1-2, with 7 bases that match TRBD1. The CDR3 runs 14 residues. Germline V gene lookup returns CDR1 SGHRS and CDR2 YFSETQ. V dropped 0 bases and J dropped 4; count of bases not matched to a gene: 3. For the CDR3, the DNA is TGCGCCAGCAGCTTGGACACAGGGGCCTATGGCTACACCTTC. It translates to CASSLDTGAYGYTF.

In this sample, this clone turned up many times. The rearrangement links TRBV20-1 to TRBJ2-5, with TRBD2 matching over 11 bases. Trimming took 6 bases from V and 3 from J; bases not matched to a gene: 6. The germline gives CDR1 DFQATT, CDR2 SNEGSKA (reference sequence). The CDR3 extends over 14 amino acids. The CDR3 coding sequence is TGCAGTGCGATAGCGGGGGGGATCGAAGAGACCCAGTACTTC. This gives the protein CSAIAGGIEETQYF.

The table lists this clone with a few counts. V is TRBV10-3 and J is TRBJ2-2; 8 bases align to TRBD1. Germline values: CDR1 ENHRY, CDR2 SYGVKD. The junction had 7 bases not matched to a gene; V was cut back by 6 bases and J by 4 bases. The length of the CDR3 is 15 residues. CDR3 nucleotides: TGTGCCATCAGCGAGGACAGGGCGGCCACCGGGGAGCTGTTTTTT. This translates into CAISEDRAATGELFF.

In its sample, this clone was seen many times. The chain's CDR3 is CASRWTALGTDTQYF. The CDR3 DNA is TGTGCCAGCAGGTGGACGGCGCTGGGCACAGATACGCAGTATTTT. The rearrangement joins TRBV6-1 to TRBJ2-3; D gene uncertain. This CDR3 spans 15 amino acids. Germline CDR1 reads MNHNS; CDR2 reads SASEGT. V gave up 6 bases and J gave up 1 base, with 14 bases separating them.

For this clone: This CDR3 is missing its conserved last phenylalanine or tryptophan, likely due to a read error. V gene TRBV28 combines with J gene TRBJ1-5, with 7 bases aligning to TRBD1. The germline V gene has CDR1 MDHEN and CDR2 SYDVKM. This CDR3 has 15 residues. CDR3 protein: CASILHRQGYQPQHL. DNA for the CDR3: TGTGCCAGCATTTTACATCGACAGGGCTATCAGCCCCAGCATCTT.

This clone has at least ten counts. J is TRBJ1-1 and V is TRBV2; TRBD1 might be the D (5 bases). The V gene's germline CDR1 is SNHLY and CDR2 FYNNEI. This CDR3 contains 14 residues. V was clipped by 6 bases and J by 2 bases, with 13 bases between them. CDR3 region: CASSGQSGNTEAFF. As DNA, the CDR3 is TGTGCCAGCAGCGGACAATCAGGTAACACTGAAGCTTTCTTT.

This clone was counted at least ten times. The chain has TRBV15 and TRBJ1-1; no clear D gene. V lost 0 bases, J lost 3 bases, and 8 bases lay in between. The CDR3 runs to 14 residues. The germline V gene has CDR1 LNHNV and CDR2 YYDKDF (reference sequence). Here the CDR3 reads CATSRDWWDTEAFF. The CDR3 DNA sequence: TGTGCCACCAGCAGAGATTGGTGGGACACTGAAGCTTTCTTT.

The rearrangement uses TRBV4-1 and TRBJ2-7, with TRBD1 matching 7 bases. The CDR3 runs 16 residues. Germline CDR1 reads MGHRA; CDR2 reads YSYEKL. The V segment lost 4 bases and the J segment 0 bases; nucleotides outside the gene matches: 9. In DNA, the CDR3 is TGCGCCAGCAGCCCCTCCCGGACAGGCCTCTCCTACGAGCAGTACTTC. This translates into CASSPSRTGLSYEQYF.

In this sample, this clone is medium-sized. The chain couples TRBV28 to TRBJ1-3, with unresolved D. The CDR3 totals 16 residues. Trimming shortened V by 7 bases and J by 1 base, and 17 bases separated the two germline ends. Germline CDR1 is MDHEN and CDR2 is SYDVKM. The CDR3 sequence is CASTLLPGQSGNTIYF. Here the CDR3 DNA reads TGTGCCAGCACTCTCCTACCCGGGCAGTCTGGAAACACCATATATTTT.

This clone appeared a few times. The rearrangement uses TRBV2 and TRBJ1-6, with D possibly being TRBD1 (6 bases). V was cut by 7 bases and J by 9 bases, with 10 bases left in between. CDR1 and CDR2 (germline): SNHLY, FYNNEI. CDR3 length: 12 residues. The CDR3 sequence is CASNREGSPLHF. The CDR3 nucleotides are TGTGCCAGCAACAGGGAAGGTTCACCCCTCCACTTT.